Listed below are T cell receptor beta chains from one sample, sequenced in a study of blood T cell repertoires in COVID-19. The table came from immunoSEQ multiplex PCR; TCRdb's copy has only in-frame clones and leaves some out. The sample consists of 95,000 to 150,000 clones, around 78% of them appearing once. The specimen sequenced was peripheral blood. The receptors here all came from a man between 65 and 85 years old with acute or convalescent COVID-19. Each CDR3 is given with its conserved first and last residue. The order of the fields is CDR3 DNA, CDR3 protein, clone size, D gene, V gene, J gene. The D gene is left open where the match is weak. Clone size is not always given. Where it is, it says once, few, many or a class for expanded clones.

DNA: TGTGCCAGCAGGGACCCGGGACAGGGGATCTATGGCTACACCTTC
CDR3: CASRDPGQGIYGYTF
size: -
D: TRBD1
V: TRBV6-5
J: TRBJ1-2

DNA: TGTGCCAGCCGGGAAATTGACAGGGTTTTGTCTGGGGCCAACGTCCTGACTTTC
CDR3: CASREIDRVLSGANVLTF
size: -
D: TRBD1
V: TRBV2
J: TRBJ2-6

DNA: TGTGCCAGCAGCTTGTTGACAGGGGTTAACCGGGAGCTGTTTTTT
CDR3: CASSLLTGVNRELFF
size: few
D: TRBD1
V: TRBV5-4
J: TRBJ2-2

DNA: TGTGCCAGCAGCGACAGGGTTCTAAATTCACCCCTCCACTTT
CDR3: CASSDRVLNSPLHF
size: -
D: TRBD1
V: TRBV7-9
J: TRBJ1-6

DNA: TGTGCCAGCAGCCAAGGCGGGGTTTTCTACAATGAGCAGTTCTTC
CDR3: CASSQGGVFYNEQFF
size: -
D: -
V: TRBV3-1/TRBV3-2
J: TRBJ2-1

DNA: TGCGCCAGCAGCTCGTCGGGGTCTGGAAACACCATATATTTT
CDR3: CASSSSGSGNTIYF
size: -
D: -
V: TRBV5-1
J: TRBJ1-3

DNA: TGTGCCAGCAGTGAACCACGACTAGCGGGGGGCCTAAATGAGCAGTTCTTC
CDR3: CASSEPRLAGGLNEQFF
size: -
D: TRBD2
V: TRBV6-1
J: TRBJ2-1

DNA: TGTGCCAGCTCACCACTCCCCCGAGGCCTCGATTCACCCCTCCACTTT
CDR3: CASSPLPRGLDSPLHF
size: once
D: -
V: TRBV18
J: TRBJ1-6

DNA: TGTGCCAGCAGCCCCGGACCGGGACATCAGAATCAGCCCCAGCATTTT
CDR3: CASSPGPGHQNQPQHF
size: -
D: -
V: TRBV9
J: TRBJ1-5

DNA: TGTGCCAGCAGGGAACAGGGCGCGGATGGCTACACCTTC
CDR3: CASREQGADGYTF
size: -
D: -
V: TRBV12-3/TRBV12-4
J: TRBJ1-2

DNA: TGCGCCAGCAGCTCAGGGGTTGAGAGAGAGCAGTACTTC
CDR3: CASSSGVEREQYF
size: -
D: -
V: TRBV5-1
J: TRBJ2-7

DNA: TGTGCCAGCCACTACGGGGACAGCCCCTATAGCAATCAGCCCCAGCATTTT
CDR3: CASHYGDSPYSNQPQHF
size: few
D: TRBD1
V: TRBV19
J: TRBJ1-5

DNA: TGTGCCAGCAGTTATCAGGGGAACACTGAAGCTTTCTTT
CDR3: CASSYQGNTEAFF
size: once
D: -
V: TRBV2
J: TRBJ1-1

DNA: TGTGCCAGCAGCCAGGGGACTCCCCAGAAGGGAGAGACCCAGTACTTC
CDR3: CASSQGTPQKGETQYF
size: few
D: -
V: TRBV3-1/TRBV3-2
J: TRBJ2-5

DNA: TGTGCCACCAGCAGACAGGGAGGGGCAGGAACGTACACTGAAGCTTTCTTT
CDR3: CATSRQGGAGTYTEAFF
size: -
D: -
V: TRBV15
J: TRBJ1-1

DNA: TGTGCCAGTAGGGAGGCGGGGGGCAACACCGGGGAGCTGTTTTTT
CDR3: CASREAGGNTGELFF
size: -
D: TRBD2
V: TRBV19
J: TRBJ2-2

DNA: TGTGCCAGCAGTGAACCGAGGGGGGGGGCCTACAATGAGCAGTTCTTC
CDR3: CASSEPRGGAYNEQFF
size: few
D: -
V: TRBV25-1
J: TRBJ2-1

DNA: TGTGCCAGCAGGGCGGGACAGGGGGATGGCTACACCTTC
CDR3: CASRAGQGDGYTF
size: -
D: TRBD1
V: TRBV12-3/TRBV12-4
J: TRBJ1-2

DNA: TGTGCCAGCAGCTTAACTCCGGGGCAGGGGGAGGCAAACACCTTC
CDR3: CASSLTPGQGEANTF
size: -
D: TRBD1
V: TRBV7-2
J: TRBJ1-2

DNA: TGTGCCAGCAGCTTAGTCTCTAGCGGGGGGGCTCAAAACATTCAGTACTTC
CDR3: CASSLVSSGGAQNIQYF
size: once
D: TRBD2
V: TRBV7-2
J: TRBJ2-4

DNA: TGTGCCAGCAGCATTAGTCCTGAAGCTTTCTTT
CDR3: CASSISPEAFF
size: -
D: -
V: TRBV6-5
J: TRBJ1-1

DNA: TGTGCCAGTAACGGCGACAGGGGTGATGGAAACACCATATATTTT
CDR3: CASNGDRGDGNTIYF
size: -
D: TRBD1
V: TRBV19
J: TRBJ1-3

DNA: TGTGCCATCAGTGACCCTGGACAGGGGGTCGTTGGCTACACCTTC
CDR3: CAISDPGQGVVGYTF
size: -
D: TRBD1
V: TRBV10-3
J: TRBJ1-2

DNA: TGTGCTAGTGGTCCTCCCCAAGGGGACACCGGGGAGCTGTTTTTT
CDR3: CASGPPQGDTGELFF
size: -
D: -
V: TRBV12-5
J: TRBJ2-2

DNA: TGCGCCAGCAGCCCCCTCACCGGGACAGGGTATTACGAGCAGTACTTC
CDR3: CASSPLTGTGYYEQYF
size: -
D: TRBD1
V: TRBV5-1
J: TRBJ2-7

DNA: TGTGCCAGCAGGAAAGGGGAAACCGGGGAGCTGTTTTTT
CDR3: CASRKGETGELFF
size: -
D: -
V: TRBV2
J: TRBJ2-2

DNA: TGTGCCAGCAGCTTGGACAGGGGCTATGGCTACACCTTC
CDR3: CASSLDRGYGYTF
size: few
D: TRBD1
V: TRBV13
J: TRBJ1-2

DNA: TGTGCCAGCAGCTATGCACCGGGGGAAAAACTGTTTTTT
CDR3: CASSYAPGEKLFF
size: -
D: -
V: TRBV3-1/TRBV3-2
J: TRBJ1-4

DNA: TGTGCCAGCAGCTTAACGGTGCAAGAGACCCAGTACTTC
CDR3: CASSLTVQETQYF
size: few
D: -
V: TRBV7-2
J: TRBJ2-5

DNA: TGTGCCAGCAGTAGGGGTCAGGGTGATGGCTACACCTTC
CDR3: CASSRGQGDGYTF
size: -
D: -
V: TRBV4-2
J: TRBJ1-2

DNA: TGCAGTGCGAGTGACAGGGGGAAGGCCTACGAGCAGTACTTC
CDR3: CSASDRGKAYEQYF
size: -
D: TRBD1
V: TRBV20-1
J: TRBJ2-7

DNA: TGCGCCAGCAGCTTTAAAGGGCTAGCGGGAACCACCGGGGAGCTGTTTTTT
CDR3: CASSFKGLAGTTGELFF
size: -
D: TRBD2
V: TRBV5-1
J: TRBJ2-2

DNA: TGTGCCTCCCAAGGGGGCGGTCAGCCCCAGCATTTT
CDR3: CASQGGGQPQHF
size: few
D: TRBD1
V: TRBV19
J: TRBJ1-5

DNA: TGTGCCAGCAGCCCCCGGGCGGGGGGGCTGGATGAGCAGTTCTTC
CDR3: CASSPRAGGLDEQFF
size: -
D: TRBD2
V: TRBV14
J: TRBJ2-1

DNA: TGTGCCAGCAGTCGACAGAATAGCAATCAGCCCCAGCATTTT
CDR3: CASSRQNSNQPQHF
size: -
D: -
V: TRBV6-5
J: TRBJ1-5

DNA: TGTGCCAGTAGTATGGCAGGGGTTAGCAATCAGCCCCAGCATTTT
CDR3: CASSMAGVSNQPQHF
size: -
D: -
V: TRBV19
J: TRBJ1-5

DNA: TGTGCCAGCAGGAGAAGGGCGGACACGTCTGGGGCCAACGTCCTGACTTTC
CDR3: CASRRRADTSGANVLTF
size: -
D: -
V: TRBV7-2
J: TRBJ2-6

DNA: TGCGCCAGCAGCCCTAGACAGGCGAATGAGCAGTTCTTC
CDR3: CASSPRQANEQFF
size: -
D: -
V: TRBV5-1
J: TRBJ2-1

DNA: TGTGCCAGCAGCGTAGCGGGACAAACCTACGAGCAGTACTTC
CDR3: CASSVAGQTYEQYF
size: -
D: -
V: TRBV9
J: TRBJ2-7

DNA: TGTGCCAGCCATCCAGGGGGTTTCGTCTATGGCTACACCTTC
CDR3: CASHPGGFVYGYTF
size: -
D: TRBD1
V: TRBV7-2
J: TRBJ1-2

DNA: TGTGCCAGCAGCGTAGGGGCCGCAACTAATGAAAAACTGTTTTTT
CDR3: CASSVGAATNEKLFF
size: -
D: -
V: TRBV9
J: TRBJ1-4

DNA: TGTGCCAGTAGGACGAACACGGGGTTCAGCAATCAGCCCCAGCATTTT
CDR3: CASRTNTGFSNQPQHF
size: -
D: -
V: TRBV19
J: TRBJ1-5

DNA: TGCGCCAGCAGCTTGGACAGGGCTGGGGCCAACGTCCTGACTTTC
CDR3: CASSLDRAGANVLTF
size: -
D: -
V: TRBV5-1
J: TRBJ2-6

DNA: TGCGCCAGCAGCACGACTAGCGGGTCCTACAATGAGCAGTTCTTC
CDR3: CASSTTSGSYNEQFF
size: -
D: TRBD2
V: TRBV5-1
J: TRBJ2-1

DNA: TGTGCCAGCAGCTTCAGGATGGAAAATTCACCCCTCCACTTT
CDR3: CASSFRMENSPLHF
size: few
D: -
V: TRBV5-4
J: TRBJ1-6

DNA: TGTGCCATCACCCTCGACAGGGCTACTGAAGCTTTCTTT
CDR3: CAITLDRATEAFF
size: -
D: TRBD1
V: TRBV10-3
J: TRBJ1-1

DNA: TGTGCCAGCAGCTCCCTTTCTTCACCCCTCCACTTT
CDR3: CASSSLSSPLHF
size: -
D: -
V: TRBV11-3
J: TRBJ1-6

DNA: TGTGCCAGTAGTATAGTGGGTAGCGGGGGCCAAGAGACCCAGTACTTC
CDR3: CASSIVGSGGQETQYF
size: -
D: TRBD2
V: TRBV19
J: TRBJ2-5

DNA: TGTGCCAGCAGCCCCGGGACAGGGCAGGGCTACACCTTC
CDR3: CASSPGTGQGYTF
size: once
D: TRBD1
V: TRBV6-5
J: TRBJ1-2

DNA: TGCGCCAGCAGTCCCCGGGACAGGGATGCTAGCGGCACCTACGAGCAGTACTTC
CDR3: CASSPRDRDASGTYEQYF
size: -
D: TRBD1
V: TRBV4-1
J: TRBJ2-7

DNA: TGCAGTGCTGCGGGGGGTTATGGCTACACCTTC
CDR3: CSAAGGYGYTF
size: -
D: -
V: TRBV20-1
J: TRBJ1-2

DNA: TGTGCCAGCAGTACGACTAGCCGGCGTACGCAGTATTTT
CDR3: CASSTTSRRTQYF
size: -
D: TRBD2
V: TRBV6-2/TRBV6-3
J: TRBJ2-3

DNA: TGCGCCAGCAGCTCTGGACTAGCGGGACCCGAGCAGTACTTC
CDR3: CASSSGLAGPEQYF
size: -
D: TRBD2
V: TRBV5-1
J: TRBJ2-7

DNA: TGTGCCAGCACCCCACTAGCGGCTCAGGATACGCAGTATTTT
CDR3: CASTPLAAQDTQYF
size: -
D: TRBD2
V: TRBV28
J: TRBJ2-3

DNA: TGCAGCGTTGAAGGCACTTACGAGCAGTACTTC
CDR3: CSVEGTYEQYF
size: many
D: -
V: TRBV29-1
J: TRBJ2-7

DNA: TGTGCCAGCAGCTCTTTCGACAGGGACGGTGAGCAGTTCTTC
CDR3: CASSSFDRDGEQFF
size: -
D: TRBD1
V: TRBV11-3
J: TRBJ2-1

DNA: TGTGCCAGCGCCAGGACTGGCGAGGGGGACGAGCAGTACTTC
CDR3: CASARTGEGDEQYF
size: -
D: -
V: TRBV11-3
J: TRBJ2-7

DNA: TGTGCCAGCAGTAAACTCAGGGGGCTGGAAGAGACCCAGTACTTC
CDR3: CASSKLRGLEETQYF
size: -
D: TRBD1
V: TRBV6-2/TRBV6-3
J: TRBJ2-5

DNA: TGTGCCAGCAGCTTCGGAGGACCGCTGAACACTGAAGCTTTCTTT
CDR3: CASSFGGPLNTEAFF
size: -
D: -
V: TRBV5-4
J: TRBJ1-1

DNA: TGTGCCAGCAGTTACTCCATCTCTGGGGCCAACGTCCTGACTTTC
CDR3: CASSYSISGANVLTF
size: -
D: -
V: TRBV6-2/TRBV6-3
J: TRBJ2-6